This T cell receptor (beta chain) was profiled in a study of blood T cell repertoires in COVID-19. About the study: Researchers got acute and convalescent COVID-19 samples from the United States, Italy and Spain. Sources were T cells, B-cell-depleted T cells, or PBMCs; the material itself was cDNA or gDNA.

As originally analysed: By means of reference gene primer amplification, nucleated cell counts were estimated. TCRdb's copy holds only in-frame clones and misses some; the assay was immunoSEQ multiplex PCR. The DNA was the basis for D and trimming; V, J and clone size are from that table. The sample includes some 56,000 clones, 65% to 90% seen only once; the top ten take 25% to 30%. Germline V CDR1 and CDR2: MNHEY, SVGEGT. This CDR3 is 15 amino acids long. V was trimmed by 4 bases and J by 4 bases, leaving 14 bases between them. The chain employs TRBV6-2 or TRBV6-3 and TRBJ2-1; weak D call: TRBD1 (5 bases). The receptor's source is a woman over 75 with active or convalescent COVID-19. The sequenced sample consisted of peripheral blood. This CDR3 is CASSSFIGAYNEQFF. The CDR3 DNA reads as TGTGCCAGCAGTTCATTTATAGGGGCTTACAATGAGCAGTTCTTC.